The rows below give T cell receptor beta chains drawn from one sample of a study of blood T cell repertoires in COVID-19. Assay used: immunoSEQ multiplex PCR; TCRdb lists only in-frame clones, some missing. The data contain approximately 210,000 clones, about 83% of them singletons. Sequenced sample: peripheral blood. These receptors originate from a woman aged 40 to 50 with active or convalescent COVID-19. Both conserved end residues are part of each CDR3. A D gene is named only where the DNA matches it firmly. Clone size appears in some rows only: once, few, many, or a class for an expanded clone.

size,J,D,V,DNA,CDR3
-,TRBJ1-6,TRBD1,TRBV19,TGTGCCAGTAGTATGGGGACAGGGCCAGAATCACCCCTCCACTTT,CASSMGTGPESPLHF
-,TRBJ2-2,-,TRBV5-8,TGTGCCAGCAGCAAAGACCACAGGGCCCGGGGCACCGGGGAGCTGTTTTTT,CASSKDHRARGTGELFF
-,TRBJ1-6,-,TRBV7-2,TGTGCCAGCAGCTTATCGACGGGAGGTTCACCCCTCCACTTT,CASSLSTGGSPLHF
-,TRBJ2-5,-,TRBV6-5,TGTGCCAGCAGTTACTGGGGCAGTCAAGAGACCCAGTACTTC,CASSYWGSQETQYF
-,TRBJ1-6,TRBD1,TRBV5-1,TGCGCCAGCAGCTTGAATCCCCTGGGACAGGATAATTCACCCCTCCACTTT,CASSLNPLGQDNSPLHF
-,TRBJ2-1,-,TRBV24-1,TGTGCCACCAGTGATCCGTCCTACAATGAGCAGTTCTTC,CATSDPSYNEQFF
-,TRBJ1-2,-,TRBV3-1/TRBV3-2,TGTGCCAGCAGCCAATTACAGGGCCGTGGTTCGGGCTACACCTTC,CASSQLQGRGSGYTF
-,TRBJ2-7,TRBD2,TRBV27,TGTGCCAGCAGTTTACGGGGGTCGGGAGGGGCCTACGAGCAGTACTTC,CASSLRGSGGAYEQYF
-,TRBJ1-1,TRBD1,TRBV4-1,TGCGCCAGCAGCCCGACAGGGGTCTCTGAAGCTTTCTTT,CASSPTGVSEAFF
-,TRBJ1-5,-,TRBV29-1,TGCAGCGCTACCGGGGATAGCAATCAGCCCCAGCATTTT,CSATGDSNQPQHF
-,TRBJ1-2,TRBD1,TRBV2,TGTGCCAGCCGGACAGGTGAAAACTATGGCTACACCTTC,CASRTGENYGYTF
-,TRBJ2-1,TRBD1,TRBV4-1,TGCGCCAGCAGGGGACAGGGGATTAATGAGCAGTTCTTC,CASRGQGINEQFF
-,TRBJ2-1,TRBD2,TRBV4-1,TGCGCCAGCAGCCAAGATCGCCCTAGCGGATACAATGAGCAGTTCTTC,CASSQDRPSGYNEQFF
-,TRBJ1-3,TRBD1,TRBV7-6,TGTGCCAGCAGCCGAGACAGGGGCGCAGGAAACACCTTATATTTT,CASSRDRGAGNTLYF
-,TRBJ2-5,TRBD1,TRBV9,TGTGCCAGCAGCGTTCAGCTAGGGGGCGGCGGGCCAGAGACCCAGTACTTC,CASSVQLGGGGPETQYF
-,TRBJ1-5,TRBD1,TRBV19,TGTGCCAGTAGCAGTGACGGACAGGCCAATCAGCCCCAGCATTTT,CASSSDGQANQPQHF
few,TRBJ1-2,TRBD1,TRBV19,TGTGCCAGTAGTATTGAGGGTCGGACAGGGGTCGGCTACACCTTC,CASSIEGRTGVGYTF
-,TRBJ2-3,TRBD2,TRBV4-1,TGCGCCAGCAGCCAACCGACGACTAGCGGGACTAGCACAGATACGCAGTATTTT,CASSQPTTSGTSTDTQYF
-,TRBJ2-7,-,TRBV10-3,TGTGCCATCAGTGATAGGGGGTTGACCTACGAGCAGTACTTC,CAISDRGLTYEQYF
-,TRBJ2-7,TRBD2,TRBV27,TGTGCCAGCAGTCCGACTCCGTGGCTAGCGGGATACGAGCAGTACTTC,CASSPTPWLAGYEQYF
-,TRBJ2-5,-,TRBV18,TGTGCCAGCTCACCACCGAGTAACTGGCAGGGAAGAGAGACCCAGTACTTC,CASSPPSNWQGRETQYF
-,TRBJ2-7,-,TRBV11-1,TGTGCCAGCAGCTTAGTTCGCGGAGCCTACGAGCAGTACTTC,CASSLVRGAYEQYF
-,TRBJ1-3,-,TRBV5-4,TGTGCCAGCAGCTTTGGCTCCAGGGGTTCTGGAAACACCATATATTTT,CASSFGSRGSGNTIYF
-,TRBJ1-2,-,TRBV30,TGTGCCTTAAAGTCGGGACATTCCGACGGGGAGGGCTACACCTTC,CALKSGHSDGEGYTF
few,TRBJ1-4,-,TRBV5-1,TGCGCCAGCAGCTTGGGTACAGGGTCTCCAGCTAATGAAAAACTGTTTTTT,CASSLGTGSPANEKLFF
-,TRBJ2-7,TRBD1,TRBV18,TGTGCCAGCTCACCACAGCAAATCCCAGGGGGAAACGAGCAGTACTTC,CASSPQQIPGGNEQYF
-,TRBJ1-1,TRBD1,TRBV5-1,TGCGCCAGCAGCTTGGAGACAGGGACAAACACTGAAGCTTTCTTT,CASSLETGTNTEAFF
-,TRBJ2-5,TRBD2,TRBV11-3,TGTGCCAGCAGGGACAACCGGCGGGGGGCAAGTGAGACCCAGTACTTC,CASRDNRRGASETQYF
-,TRBJ1-1,TRBD1,TRBV2,TGTGCCAGCAGTGAAGACAGGGGGTTGACTGAAGCTTTCTTT,CASSEDRGLTEAFF